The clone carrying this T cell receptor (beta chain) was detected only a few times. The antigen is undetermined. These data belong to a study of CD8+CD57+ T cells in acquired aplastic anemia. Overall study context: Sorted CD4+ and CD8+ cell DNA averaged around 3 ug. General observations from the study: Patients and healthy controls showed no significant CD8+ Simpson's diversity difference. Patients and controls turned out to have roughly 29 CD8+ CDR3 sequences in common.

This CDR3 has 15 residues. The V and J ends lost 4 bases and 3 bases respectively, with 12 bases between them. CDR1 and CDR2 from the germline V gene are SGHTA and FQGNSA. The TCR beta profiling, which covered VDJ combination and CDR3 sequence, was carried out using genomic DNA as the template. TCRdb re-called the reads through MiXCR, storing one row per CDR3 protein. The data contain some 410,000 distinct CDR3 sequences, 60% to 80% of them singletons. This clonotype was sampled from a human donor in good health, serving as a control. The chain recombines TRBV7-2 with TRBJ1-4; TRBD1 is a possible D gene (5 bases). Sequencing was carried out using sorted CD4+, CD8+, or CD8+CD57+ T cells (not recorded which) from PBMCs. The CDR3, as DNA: TGTGCCAGCAGCTCGGAGACAGCTTCTAATGAAAAACTGTTTTTT. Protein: CASSSETASNEKLFF.